This TCR beta chain was sequenced for a study of blood T cell repertoires in COVID-19. Study in general: T cells, B-cell-depleted T cells, or PBMCs supplied cDNA or gDNA.

Produced via immunoSEQ multiplex PCR; TCRdb's table is partial and in-frame only. The sample carries 250,000 or so clones, over 80% recorded once. CDR1 and CDR2 (germline): MNHEY, SVGAGI. Trimming took 7 bases from V and 3 from J; bases not matched to a gene: 5. The CDR3 extends over 14 amino acids. This chain connects TRBV6-5 to TRBJ1-2; TRBD1 matches at 10 bases. Specimen: peripheral blood. This receptor was obtained from a woman aged 60 to 75 with active or convalescent COVID-19. CDR3 DNA sequence: TGTGCCAGCACCCGGACAGGGGGGGACTATGGCTACACCTTC. Translation gives CASTRTGGDYGYTF.